The 3 T cell receptor beta chains in this list originate from one sample, sequenced in a study of OX40 agonist ivuxolimab in advanced cancers. Here immunoSEQ multiplex PCR was the method, and the copy in TCRdb shows in-frame clones only, minus some. The repertoire holds about 20,000 clones, over 75% seen once, with 35% to 40% in the top ten. The starting material was CD4+ or CD8+ T cells sorted from blood, obtained in a trial of the OX40 agonist ivuxolimab. These receptors were obtained from an adult with an advanced solid tumor such as melanoma, head and neck, liver or kidney cancer.

The V gene is TRBV19, the J gene TRBJ2-5, with a weak D call TRBD2 (6 bases). Germline V gene lookup returns CDR1 LNHDA and CDR2 SQIVND (reference sequence). The CDR3 contains 13 residues. With 6 bases removed from V and 3 bases from J, the gap between germline ends came to 11 bases. The CDR3: CASRCGDEETQYF. The CDR3 DNA reads TGTGCCAGTAGGTGCGGGGATGAAGAGACCCAGTACTTC.

CDR3 nucleotide sequence: TGTGCCAGCAGTTTATTAGGGGGATACGAGCAGTACTTC. This codes for CASSLLGGYEQYF. V and J are TRBV27 and TRBJ2-5, with D perhaps matching TRBD1 (6 bases). The J call may be incorrect, as the DNA end agrees better with TRBJ2-7. CDR3 length: 13 amino acids. Germline CDR1 and CDR2: MNHEY and SMNVEV (reference sequence).

The V and J genes are TRBV6-1 and TRBJ2-1; the match to TRBD2 covers 11 bases. The CDR3 extends over 20 amino acids. Germline loops: CDR1 MNHNS, CDR2 SASEGT. After removal of 4 bases from V and 9 bases from J, the junction contained 23 bases not matched to a gene. CDR3 region: CASSALPPRRASGGPGEQFF. The CDR3, as DNA: TGTGCCAGCAGTGCACTGCCCCCTCGTCGGGCTAGCGGGGGGCCAGGTGAGCAGTTCTTC.